This T cell receptor (beta chain) was found in a study of blood T cell repertoires in COVID-19. Study-wide background: Samples came from the United States, Italy and Spain, spanning acute and convalescent COVID-19.

This CDR3 has 13 amino acids. The J segment lost 7 bases and the V segment lost 7 bases, leaving 5 bases of the junction unmatched. The germline gives CDR1 MNHEY, CDR2 SMNVEV (reference sequence). Methods used by the authors: Researchers report that nucleated cell counts were estimated from reference gene primer amplification. Only in-frame clones appear in the TCRdb table, and some are missing; sequencing was by immunoSEQ multiplex PCR. That table gives V, J and clone size, and the DNA gave D and trimming. The table records some 14,000 clones, around 76% of them present only once. This chain joins TRBV27 and TRBJ2-7, with 12 bases identical to TRBD1. The clonotype originates from a woman aged 80 or over with acute or convalescent COVID-19. Sequencing used peripheral blood. CDR3 amino acids: CASIRDRGLEQYF. The CDR3 DNA sequence: TGTGCCAGCATACGGGACAGGGGGCTAGAGCAGTACTTC.